This T cell receptor (beta chain) was captured by sequencing in a study of blood T cell repertoires in COVID-19. The J segment lost 5 bases and the V segment lost 4 bases, leaving 5 bases of the junction unmatched. Germline V gene sequence: CDR1 ENHRY, CDR2 SYGVKD. CDR3 length equals 14 residues. The data were produced by immunoSEQ multiplex PCR, yet TCRdb's version contains in-frame clones alone and is incomplete. Counted here are more than 300,000 clones, roughly 85% occurring once; the ten biggest clones make up less than 6%. There are a few counts of this clone. Sequencing used PBMCs or T cells enriched from blood (not recorded which). This TCR came from a young woman who had recovered from COVID-19. The rearrangement joins TRBV10-3 to TRBJ2-5; 9 bases agree with TRBD2. The CDR3 sequence: CAISVGTSRETQYF. Here the CDR3 DNA reads TGTGCCATCAGTGTGGGGACTAGCCGGGAGACCCAGTACTTC.